These 9 T cell receptor beta chains originate from one sample sequenced in a study of shared clonotypes between healthy human individuals. Profiling relied on immunoSEQ multiplex PCR, and the TCRdb table lists in-frame clones only, not all of them. The profile shows approximately 350,000 clones, 74% of them singletons. Sequencing was done on a sample of memory CD4+ T cells sorted from blood. As to subset: CD45RA-negative fraction. These receptors were collected from a man aged 25 to 40 in good health.

This sequence joins TRBV11-2 and TRBJ1-2; D gene uncertain. Trimming stripped 2 bases from V and 2 bases from J, with 9 bases between. The CDR3 contains 14 residues. Germline V gene lookup returns CDR1 SGHAT and CDR2 FQNNGV. The CDR3, as DNA: TGTGCCAGCAGCTTAAATTTAATCAACTATGGCTACACCTTC. Its protein is CASSLNLINYGYTF. Complete variable domain (other parts from reference TRBV11-2 and TRBJ1-2): EAGVAQSPRYKIIEKRQSVAFWCNPISGHATLYWYQQILGQGPKLLIQFQNNGVVDDSQLPKDRFSAERLKGVDSTLKIQPAKLEDSAVYLCASSLNLINYGYTFGSGTRLTVV.

The V gene is TRBV6-1, the J gene TRBJ2-2; D perhaps matches TRBD1 (6 bases). CDR1 is MNHNS and CDR2 is SASEGT in the germline V gene. This CDR3 region has 14 residues. V shed 5 bases and J shed 5 bases, with 12 bases lying between them. This chain's CDR3 is CASSLERGTGELFF. The CDR3 coding sequence is TGTGCCAGCAGTTTGGAGAGGGGGACCGGGGAGCTGTTTTTT.

In its sample, this clone was seen many times. This chain connects TRBV7-2 to TRBJ2-3; the match to TRBD1 covers 11 bases. V lost 7 bases, J lost 7 bases, and 10 bases stayed unmatched. This CDR3 contains 15 residues. Germline lookup yields CDR1 SGHTA and CDR2 FQGNSA. The CDR3 DNA is TGTGCCAGCACCTCGATCGGGACAGGGGGGTATACGCAGTATTTT. Its protein is CASTSIGTGGYTQYF. Combining the CDR3 with reference TRBV7-2 and TRBJ2-3 gives the whole variable domain GAGVSQSPSNKVTEKGKDVELRCDPISGHTALYWYRQSLGQGLEFLIYFQGNSAPDKSGLPSDRFSAERTGGSVSTLTIQRTQQEDSAVYLCASTSIGTGGYTQYFGPGTRLTVL.

The chain couples TRBV6-5 to TRBJ2-7; TRBD2 matches 10 bases. Losses at the gene ends were 6 bases for V and 5 bases for J; bases not matched to a gene: 10. CDR3 length: 15 residues. From germline, CDR1 is MNHEY and CDR2 SVGAGI. CDR3: CASSSGRGTKDEQYF. Here the CDR3 DNA reads TGTGCCAGCAGCAGCGGGAGGGGGACTAAGGACGAGCAGTACTTC.

The CDR3 loop reads CASSFSQGGTGELFF. The CDR3 DNA is TGTGCCAGCAGCTTTTCACAGGGGGGCACCGGGGAGCTGTTTTTT. V usage is TRBV11-3 and J usage is TRBJ2-2, with 8 bases fitting TRBD1. Germline-derived CDR1 and CDR2 are SGHNT and YENEEA. V trimming: 3 bases; J trimming: 4 bases; junction bases outside the gene matches: 4. The CDR3 has 15 amino acids.

V gene TRBV5-4 combines with J gene TRBJ2-2; possible D gene TRBD2, 5 bases. The CDR3 has 14 residues. V lost 0 bases to trimming and J lost 10 bases, with 13 bases between them. CDR1 is SGHNT, CDR2 YYREEE, per germline (reference sequence). CDR3 sequence: CASSLGSAREELFF. CDR3 sequence (DNA): TGTGCCAGCAGCTTGGGCTCCGCGAGGGAGGAGCTGTTTTTT. The whole variable domain, remainder taken from reference TRBV5-4 and TRBJ2-2, is ETGVTQSPTHLIKTRGQQVTLRCSSQSGHNTVSWYQQALGQGPQFIFQYYREEENGRGNFPPRFSGLQFPNYSSELNVNALELDDSALYLCASSLGSAREELFFGEGSRLTVL.

The chain carries TRBV4-2 and TRBJ2-7; 14 nucleotides align to TRBD2. With 0 bases clipped from V and 3 bases from J, the junction kept 7 bases outside the gene matches. Germline-derived CDR1 and CDR2 are LGHNA and YNFKEQ. This CDR3 is built from 18 residues. CDR3 DNA: TGTGCCAGCAGCCAAGAGGGGACTAGCGGGAGTTGGGGCTACGAGCAGTACTTC. The encoded protein is CASSQEGTSGSWGYEQYF.

This clone was observed a single time. In DNA form, the CDR3 reads TGTGCCAGCAGCCCGCGGGTTCGAACTAATGAAAAACTGTTTTTT. This gives the protein CASSPRVRTNEKLFF. This chain connects TRBV11-2 to TRBJ1-4; D is unclear. The CDR3 extends over 15 amino acids. The V end was cut by 5 bases, the J end by 1 base, with 11 bases between. Germline CDR1 SGHAT, CDR2 FQNNGV.

This chain uses TRBV9 with TRBJ2-2, with 11 bases aligning to TRBD2. After removal of 2 bases from V and 0 bases from J, the junction contained 3 bases not matched to a gene. Germline assignment: CDR1 SGDLS and CDR2 YYNGEE. The CDR3 sequence is 17 residues long. The chain's CDR3 is CASSVGTSGANTGELFF. The CDR3 bases are TGTGCCAGCAGCGTGGGGACTAGCGGCGCGAACACCGGGGAGCTGTTTTTT.